This T cell receptor beta chain derives from a study of cytomegalovirus exposure and HLA in healthy donors (dated by TCRdb to 2015 to 2018). Regarding the complete study: An earlier analysis of several hundred of the donors reported about 250 Gb of sequence data and some 120 million unique TCR beta sequences from some 180 million T cells. An early release that covered roughly 600 HLA-typed donors contained 250 to 350 gigabases of sequencing data and tens of millions of unique TCR sequences. Among the 398 genotyped donors, 75% to 90% belonged to the genetic ancestry cluster associated with self-reported Caucasian donors. The study was designed to test whether signatures of past pathogen exposure could be identified by cataloging public T cell receptors. The study used immunosequencing to profile the T cell repertoires of 600 to 850 subjects and linked those repertoires to cytomegalovirus serostatus. Besides the first cohort of around 670 subjects, a separate validation cohort made up of roughly 120 different subjects was used. To predict cytomegalovirus infection status, the study brought together high-throughput TCR immunosequencing, statistical association of individual TCRs with disease status, and machine learning. In a later analysis, previously published TCR beta repertoires from about 670 donors were re-analyzed and high-resolution HLA genotyping was added so that TCR occurrence patterns could be studied. The later analysis used no new phenotypic data to find candidate immune exposures, relying instead on TCR beta sequences and their occurrence across donors. To decide whether each TCR beta V gene segment behaved as functional or pseudogenic, an earlier analysis of some 600 of the donors relied on high-throughput TCR beta sequencing. Alongside the repertoire data, information on donor age, sex, ethnicity and CMV serostatus was compiled. A later genetic analysis used genome-wide SNP genotypes for about three fifths of the roughly 700 donors, treating that subset as a discovery cohort. Every discovery cohort repertoire had been produced on one sequencing platform. HLA typing included class I and class II loci at four-digit resolution. Typing coverage varied by locus: roughly 629-630 donors for A, B, C, DRB1 and DQB1; approximately 500 for DQA1; more than 600 for DPA1; more than 450 for DPB1. Roughly 5 DR-DQ haplotypes were handled as single units for association and clustering, since linkage in the cohort was strong. On average, 235,054 unique TCR beta nucleotide sequences were sequenced per donor among some 430 genotyped donors of the cohort, with 15% to 20% of those sequences being non-productive. What the authors observed across the whole study: While some public TCRs were present in many individuals, most TCR sequences turned up only very rarely across donors. The authors suggested that the approach could potentially be generalized to other disease states and immunological phenotypes. V-gene and J-gene trimming of TCR beta chains was associated with a missense DCLRE1C variant in a later genetic analysis, and the association was replicated in an independent cohort. The study listed over 150 TCR beta chains as associated with cytomegalovirus. In vitro tests confirmed that a few of the cytomegalovirus-associated TCR beta chains recognize cytomegalovirus antigens. A cluster of highly shared sequence variants was judged likely to represent a technical artifact of the sequencing pipeline. The 87-base-pair reads could not distinguish some IMGT-functional V segments, including TRBV6-2 and TRBV6-3, so those segments were excluded. A later analysis found that HLA-associated TCR beta chains were more clonally expanded and had lower generation probabilities than equally common non-associated chains. According to a later genetic analysis, donors in an Asian-associated ancestry cluster had fewer N-insertions in productive TCRs than the approximately 690-donor mean. A further reported finding was that TCR beta sequences accurately predicted the HLA-A and HLA-B alleles for most subjects in the first cohort. Strong co-occurrence of HLA alleles, especially DR and DQ, made assigning TCR associations to individual alleles difficult. For the cohort, immune exposure information was limited to CMV serostatus. In a later analysis, the rate of TCR association differed among HLA loci, with DRB1 alleles having the most associated TCRs and HLA-C alleles having the fewest. According to a later analysis, parvovirus B19, influenza, CMV and Epstein-Barr virus appeared linked to several top co-occurrence clusters. In a later analysis, around 17,000 TCR beta sequences were associated with specific HLA alleles at a false discovery rate of 0.05. Because counts were too low, some 17 rarely observed V segments, including chromosome 9 orphons, were excluded from the earlier analysis of under 650 of the donors. A later analysis found that most CMV-associated TCR beta chains appeared HLA-restricted, with HLA associations seemingly driven largely by CMV exposure. In both the original and validation cohorts, the classifier was reported to diagnose cytomegalovirus status with high specificity and sensitivity. Sequencing depth was assumed to be roughly uniform across donors in the presence/absence analyses, though that assumption may not hold. HLA typing was unavailable for some donors at each locus, so association tests used only the typed subset. Only TCR beta chains were sequenced in this cohort, and the absence of alpha or paired-chain data limited detectable features. Linkage disequilibrium might explain the correlated functional status among segregating V segments, but an unknown experimental factor could not be excluded. In an earlier analysis of around 500 of the donors, most TCR beta V segments appeared in productive rearrangements about 90% or about 30% of the time, broadly matching IMGT annotations.

In total, over 600 healthy bone marrow donors made up the cohort. At the time of sampling, all cohort members were nominally healthy, though unrecorded immune exposures were likely present. The donor tested CMV seronegative, placing the donor among the 350 or so seronegative members of the cohort. A peripheral blood sample was collected from each donor, and TCR beta sequencing was performed on peripheral blood mononuclear cells. Genomic DNA extraction from the blood cell samples was performed with the Qiagen DNeasy Blood Extraction Kit. The receptor library was made with the immunoSEQ multiplex PCR assay. For the multiplex PCR, a mixture combining 60 forward primers for TCR Vbeta segments and 13 reverse primers for TCR Jbeta segments was used. The CDR3 region of rearranged TCR beta genes was amplified from genomic DNA with a multiplex PCR assay. Amplified TCR beta libraries were sequenced as 87-base-pair reads on the Illumina HiSeq System. For the original study's pipeline: A later analysis tallied roughly 78 million unique TCR beta chains across the 660 or so repertoires, and some 10 million of those chains were shared by two or more donors. Raw reads were error-corrected and collapsed into unique sequences by a nearest-neighbor algorithm in which closely related sequences were merged to remove PCR and sequencing errors. V, D and J gene segments were assigned by aligning CDR3 sequences to IMGT reference sequences. For a sequence to be retained, a match of at least six nucleotides to both a V gene segment and a J gene segment was required. A rearrangement was called productive if the CDR3 had no stop codons and remained in frame with V and J, and every other rearrangement was called non-productive. Following IMGT convention, CDR3 was defined as the stretch from the second conserved V-encoded cysteine up to the conserved J-encoded phenylalanine. The earlier analysis of about 590 of the donors excluded sequences that lacked an unambiguous match to a single V gene segment. In an earlier analysis of some 590 of the donors, V segments were called functional above 56.7% productive rearrangements and were called segregating when the between-donor standard deviation exceeded 5%. A statistical classification framework was developed to diagnose cytomegalovirus status using the catalog of TCR beta chain sequences. V and J gene assignment, in a later analysis, came from comparing TCR nucleotide sequences with IMGT/GENE-DB human TR gene sequences. In a later analysis, CDR3 sequences and most-parsimonious VDJ recombination scenarios were assigned using the TCRdist pipeline. In a later analysis, every TCR beta chain was defined by the combination of its CDR3 amino acid sequence and its V-gene family, and reads without a unique V-gene family were dropped. To address suspected cross-contamination and a sequencing artifact, a later analysis removed a few hundred highly shared, low-generation-probability nucleotide sequences. A later analysis calculated a clonal expansion index for each public chain from normalized within-repertoire ranks of inferred template counts. In a later analysis, generation probabilities were computed using a VDJ recombination model fitted to out-of-frame rearrangements, and the results were checked against IGoR. Hypergeometric tests were used in a later analysis to score TCR-TCR, TCR-HLA and TCR-CMV co-occurrence, with a repertoire-size bias correction applied to the TCR pairs. In a later analysis, false discovery rates were estimated by permuting HLA or CMV assignments 20 times. In a later analysis, co-occurring TCRs were grouped using DBSCAN, with TCRdist sequence similarity added in when clustering inside HLA-allele-positive subsets. For co-occurrence clustering, repertoires with fewer than 30,000 or more than 120,000 public chains were excluded, along with a handful of repertoires with anomalous nucleotide sharing. In TCRdb, the immuneACCESS table is reduced to in-frame sequences with V and J assigned. These tables do not hold every clone; where another copy was compared, an unresolved V gene accounts for under half, and the others remain unexplained. V, J and clone size derive from that table, while D and trimming were established from the DNA sequence. The sample records approximately 140,000 clones, approximately 82% of which are singletons. Approximately 2.8% of the sample is in the top ten clones.

CDR1 and CDR2 are read off the germline V gene (reference sequence) as GTSNPN and SVGIG. The CDR3 starts with the cysteine, ends with the phenylalanine, and has 15 residues. The retained sequence is limited to the CDR3, 45 bases, with the frame set at the first base. Cut back by 2 bases and 4 bases, the V and J ends lie 15 bases apart. With respect to this clone: What this receptor recognizes is not known. Within one base of it there is no much larger clone, and no base qualities were kept.

This TCR was recovered from a boy aged 2 to 9 in good health and CMV-seronegative. The sequenced sample was PBMCs. The rearranged chain carries TRBV30 and TRBJ1-5; the best D guess is TRBD1, with 6 bases matching. The CDR3 region reads CAWSHPGTPNQPQHF. In nucleotides, the sequence is TGTGCCTGGAGTCACCCTGGGACACCTAATCAGCCCCAGCATTTT.